A single sample is the source of the 28 T cell receptor beta chains below, sequenced in a study of CD8 T cells in Susac syndrome. RNA, at roughly 0.45 to 1 ug, was reverse transcribed with random hexamers. Each CDR3 protein is one row after TCRdb ran MiXCR on the immunoSEQ multiplex PCR reads. This table holds some 120,000 distinct CDR3 sequences, roughly 94% found once. Sequenced input: CD4+ T cells from PBMCs. All receptors derive from a human donor with multiple sclerosis.

The gene calls are TRBV20-1 and TRBJ2-3, with TRBD2 matching 7 bases. The germline V gene encodes CDR1 DFQATT and CDR2 SNEGSKA (reference sequence). Trimming took 5 bases from V and 2 from J; bases not matched to a gene: 10. The CDR3 is 15 residues long. CDR3 residues: CSAPGASGNTDTQYF. The CDR3 DNA sequence: TGCAGTGCTCCCGGGGCTAGCGGTAACACAGATACGCAGTATTTT.

The rearrangement uses TRBV6-1 and TRBJ1-1; no clear D. CDR3 length: 12 amino acids. Per germline, CDR1 MNHNS and CDR2 SASEGT. V lost 4 bases, J lost 7 bases, and 10 bases lay in between. CDR3 amino acids: CASSVSGFEAFF. DNA for the CDR3: TGTGCCAGCAGTGTGAGCGGGTTTGAAGCTTTCTTT.

This chain connects TRBV9 to TRBJ2-7, with D unresolved. The length of the CDR3 is 14 residues. Trimming cost V 0 bases and J 1 base, with 8 bases left between them. Germline V CDR1 and CDR2: SGDLS, YYNGEE. Here the CDR3 reads CASSVAAGSYEQYF. CDR3 nucleotide sequence: TGTGCCAGCAGCGTAGCTGCTGGGTCCTACGAGCAGTACTTC.

The V and J genes are TRBV18 and TRBJ2-1, with D perhaps matching TRBD1 (5 bases). This CDR3 is 15 amino acids long. Germline values: CDR1 KGHSH, CDR2 LQKENI. The ends were cut back, 2 bases at V and 1 base at J, with 9 bases in the middle. CDR3 region: CASSPGRESYNEQFF. The CDR3 bases are TGTGCCAGCTCACCAGGCAGGGAATCCTACAATGAGCAGTTCTTC. The full variable domain, with the rest looked up from reference TRBV18 and TRBJ2-1, is NAGVMQNPRHLVRRRGQEARLRCSPMKGHSHVYWYRQLPEEGLKFMVYLQKENIIDESGMPKERFSAEFPKEGPSILRIQQVVRGDSAAYFCASSPGRESYNEQFFGPGTRLTVL.

The J gene is TRBJ1-5, the V gene TRBV19, with D maybe TRBD1 (5 bases). The CDR3 has 17 amino acids. The germline V gene encodes CDR1 LNHDA and CDR2 SQIVND (reference sequence). Trimming pared 3 bases from V and 0 bases from J, leaving 15 bases between. CDR3 in amino acids: CASSIRFGGDSNQPQHF. CDR3 DNA: TGTGCCAGTAGTATCCGATTCGGGGGGGATAGCAATCAGCCCCAGCATTTT.

The CDR3 bases are TGTGCCAGCAGCTTGGGACTAGCGGCCGTCCCCTACAATGAGCAGTTCTTC. Amino acid sequence: CASSLGLAAVPYNEQFF. The V gene is TRBV7-9, the J gene TRBJ2-1; 11 nucleotides line up with TRBD2. After removal of 3 bases from V and 2 bases from J, the junction contained 6 bases not matched to a gene. Per the germline V gene, CDR1 is SEHNR and CDR2 is FQNEAQ (reference sequence). CDR3 length equals 17 residues.

The CDR3 sequence is CASSYDRGYQNSPLHF. In DNA, the CDR3 is TGTGCCAGCAGTTACGACAGGGGGTATCAGAATTCACCCCTCCACTTT. This rearrangement joins TRBV6-2 or TRBV6-3 to TRBJ1-6; 9 bases fit TRBD1. The trim removed 2 bases at V and 7 bases at J, leaving 6 bases unmatched. The CDR3 loop spans 16 amino acids. The germline V gene encodes CDR1 MNHEY and CDR2 SVGEGT.

The chain is built from TRBV19 and TRBJ2-6, with 12 positions matching TRBD1. The CDR3 has 17 amino acids. CDR1 is LNHDA and CDR2 is SQIVND in the germline V gene (reference sequence). Losses at the gene ends were 6 bases for V and 2 bases for J; bases not matched to a gene: 5. For the CDR3, the DNA is TGTGCCAGTAGCCGGGACAGGGGGCGAACTGGGGCCAACGTCCTGACTTTC. Protein product: CASSRDRGRTGANVLTF.

The rearrangement joins TRBV5-1 to TRBJ2-7; 10 nucleotides align to TRBD1. V lost 4 bases and J lost 6; bases outside the gene matches: 4. The germline V gene encodes CDR1 SGHRS and CDR2 YFSETQ. This CDR3 has 13 amino acids. CDR3 nucleotide sequence: TGCGCCAGCAGCATGGACAGGGGGGGCGAGCAGTACTTC. This translates into CASSMDRGGEQYF.

The CDR3 is CAWRGGGYTF. CDR3 nucleotide sequence: TGTGCCTGGAGGGGAGGTGGCTACACCTTC. The V call is TRBV30, the J call TRBJ1-2; D uncertain. Germline-derived CDR1 and CDR2 are GTSNPN and SVGIG (reference sequence). V was clipped by 3 bases and J by 7 bases, with 6 bases between them. The CDR3 loop spans 10 amino acids. The whole variable domain, remainder taken from reference TRBV30 and TRBJ1-2, is SQTIHQWPATLVQPVGSPLSLECTVEGTSNPNLYWYRQAAGRGLQLLFYSVGIGQISSEVPQNLSASRPQDRQFILSSKKLLLSDSGFYLCAWRGGGYTFGSGTRLTVV.

The J gene is TRBJ1-5, the V gene TRBV20-1; D gene ambiguous. Looked up from germline, CDR1 is DFQATT and CDR2 is SNEGSKA (reference sequence). Trimming left V 1 base short and J 4 bases short, with 8 bases between. CDR3 size: 13 residues. The CDR3 reads CSARGEINQPQHF. The DNA of the CDR3 is TGCAGTGCTAGAGGAGAAATTAATCAGCCCCAGCATTTT.

The V call is TRBV6-6, the J call TRBJ2-5; 8 positions match TRBD2. Germline loops: CDR1 MNHNY, CDR2 SVGAGI (reference sequence). The junction had 9 bases not matched to a gene; V was cut back by 7 bases and J by 5 bases. The CDR3 is made up of 14 amino acids. The CDR3 reads CASKQAGAAETQYF. CDR3 bases: TGTGCCAGCAAACAAGCGGGGGCCGCGGAGACCCAGTACTTC.

The chain uses TRBV6-5 and TRBJ2-7; a weak D match, TRBD1 (5 bases). V lost 5 bases and J 1 base, leaving 15 bases between the germline ends. CDR1 MNHEY and CDR2 SVGAGI come from the germline V gene. The CDR3 runs 15 residues. Here the CDR3 reads CASSAQGSLSYEQYF. CDR3 DNA: TGTGCCAGCAGTGCCCAGGGTTCTCTATCCTACGAGCAGTACTTC.

A few counts support this clonotype. J is TRBJ2-2 and V is TRBV10-3; TRBD1 is a possible D gene (6 bases). This CDR3 contains 14 residues. Germline-derived CDR1 and CDR2 are ENHRY and SYGVKD. The V end was cut by 10 bases, the J end by 0 bases, with 12 bases between. The DNA of the CDR3 is TGTGCCACCACCGGGACAACGAACACCGGGGAGCTGTTTTTT. This encodes CATTGTTNTGELFF.

This rearrangement joins TRBV27 to TRBJ2-3; 9 positions agree with TRBD2. CDR1 is MNHEY, CDR2 SMNVEV, per germline (reference sequence). This CDR3 is 19 amino acids long. V shed 6 bases, J shed 3 bases, and the junction held 19 bases outside the gene matches. The CDR3 DNA reads as TGTGCCAGCAGACAACCCCCCCCGATGCGTACTAGCGGGACAGATACGCAGTATTTT. Translation gives CASRQPPPMRTSGTDTQYF.

The chain is built from TRBV20-1 and TRBJ2-5; 7 nucleotides match TRBD2. The V and J ends lost 1 base and 4 bases, in that order; junction bases with no gene match: 6. The germline V gene has CDR1 DFQATT and CDR2 SNEGSKA (reference sequence). The CDR3 is made up of 14 amino acids. DNA of the CDR3: TGCAGTGCTAGAGCCTCTAGCGGATCAGAGACCCAGTACTTC. It codes for CSARASSGSETQYF.

This rearrangement joins TRBV11-2 to TRBJ2-5; 7 nucleotides match TRBD1. Germline loops: CDR1 SGHAT, CDR2 FQNNGV. Unmatched junction bases numbered 6, after V lost 5 bases and J lost 0 bases. The CDR3 extends over 15 amino acids. CDR3 coding DNA: TGTGCCAGCAGCGAGGACAGGTTTCACCAAGAGACCCAGTACTTC. Its protein is CASSEDRFHQETQYF.

This chain uses TRBV30 with TRBJ1-5; possibly TRBD1 for D (5 bases). The germline gives CDR1 GTSNPN, CDR2 SVGIG (reference sequence). This CDR3 is 13 amino acids long. Trimming stripped 3 bases from V and 4 bases from J, with 10 bases between. The CDR3 loop reads CAWRAGRNQPQHF. DNA of the CDR3: TGTGCCTGGAGGGCAGGGAGGAATCAGCCCCAGCATTTT.

The chain has TRBV2 and TRBJ1-5, with 8 positions matching TRBD1. J lost 7 bases, V lost 5 bases, and 10 bases had no gene match. Germline lookup yields CDR1 SNHLY and CDR2 FYNNEI. This CDR3 has 15 residues. This chain's CDR3 is CASSPGQGEAQPQHF. The CDR3 DNA is TGTGCCAGCAGTCCCGGACAGGGTGAGGCACAGCCCCAGCATTTT.

The chain joins TRBV2 to TRBJ1-2; D gene uncertain. This CDR3 is 11 amino acids long. Trimming shortened V by 7 bases and J by 4 bases, and 7 bases separated the two germline ends. Germline V lookup: CDR1 SNHLY, CDR2 FYNNEI. CDR3 in amino acids: CASKNLYGYTF. In DNA form, the CDR3 reads TGTGCCAGCAAAAACCTCTATGGCTACACCTTC.

The V gene is TRBV29-1, the J gene TRBJ2-3; either TRBD1 or TRBD2 may fit D (5 bases each). From germline, CDR1 is SQVTM and CDR2 ANQGSEA. V was shortened by 6 bases and J by 10 bases, with 17 bases between the two germline ends. The CDR3 covers 12 residues. CDR3 bases: TGCAGCGTCGGACACCCCGAGGGAGCGCAGTATTTT. This codes for CSVGHPEGAQYF.

V gene TRBV5-1 combines with J gene TRBJ2-5, with D possibly matching TRBD1 (6 bases). CDR3 length: 15 residues. V lost 0 bases to trimming and J lost 1 base, with 10 bases between them. The germline V gene encodes CDR1 SGHRS and CDR2 YFSETQ. CDR3 DNA: TGCGCCAGCAGCTTGGCAACAGGGCCCCAAGAGACCCAGTACTTC. Its translation: CASSLATGPQETQYF. Full variable domain (remainder filled in from reference TRBV5-1 and TRBJ2-5): KAGVTQTPRYLIKTRGQQVTLSCSPISGHRSVSWYQQTPGQGLQFLFEYFSETQRNKGNFPGRFSGRQFSNSRSEMNVSTLELGDSALYLCASSLATGPQETQYFGPGTRLLVL.

V is TRBV3-1 and J is TRBJ2-1; D is possibly TRBD2 (7 bases). V was cut by 3 bases and J by 6 bases, with 15 bases left in between. Looked up from germline, CDR1 is LGHDT and CDR2 is YNNKEL (reference sequence). The CDR3 contains 15 residues. CDR3 amino acids: CASSQRGGASNEQFF. CDR3 in DNA: TGTGCCAGCAGCCAGAGGGGGGGGGCGTCCAATGAGCAGTTCTTC.

This chain links TRBV19 with TRBJ1-2; D gene unclear. The V and J ends lost 5 bases and 4 bases respectively, with 5 bases between them. The CDR3 is 11 amino acids. In germline, CDR1 is LNHDA, CDR2 SQIVND (reference sequence). The CDR3 region has the DNA TGTGCCAGTAGTGTCCTCTATGGCTACACCTTC. This encodes CASSVLYGYTF.

The CDR3 is CASKGMNTGELFF. The CDR3 bases are TGTGCCAGCAAGGGCATGAACACCGGGGAGCTGTTTTTT. The chain combines TRBV6-1 with TRBJ2-2, with no clear D. Germline assignment: CDR1 MNHNS and CDR2 SASEGT. The germline V and J ends were trimmed by 7 bases and 1 base, with 7 bases remaining between them. This CDR3 spans 13 amino acids.

This sequence joins TRBV4-3 and TRBJ1-1; D uncertain. V dropped 1 base and J dropped 1 base, with 13 bases sitting between them. CDR1 and CDR2 from the germline V gene are LGHNA and YSLEER. This CDR3 has 16 amino acids. The CDR3 DNA sequence: TGCGCCAGCAGCCAAGGAAGGACGAGGCAGAACACTGAAGCTTTCTTT. Amino acid sequence: CASSQGRTRQNTEAFF.

This clonotype turned up a few times. This CDR3 reads CSVAGQPNTEAFF. CDR3 in DNA: TGCAGCGTTGCAGGCCAGCCGAACACTGAAGCTTTCTTT. The V gene is TRBV29-1, the J gene TRBJ1-1; D gene ambiguous. Germline V gene sequence: CDR1 SQVTM, CDR2 ANQGSEA. V lost 4 bases and J 1 base, leaving 10 bases between the germline ends. The CDR3 has 13 residues.

V usage is TRBV6-5 and J usage is TRBJ2-7; weak D call: TRBD2 (6 bases). The length of the CDR3 is 15 residues. Trimming removed 6 bases from V and 1 base from J, with 16 bases in between. Germline V gene lookup returns CDR1 MNHEY and CDR2 SVGAGI. CDR3 bases: TGTGCCAGCAGCCTTAGTCTAGGAGGGTCCTACGAGCAGTACTTC. Its protein is CASSLSLGGSYEQYF.